The 30 T cell receptor beta chains given below trace back to one sample, sequenced in a study of T-cell reconstitution after alpha-beta-depleted transplantation in children. TCRbeta library preparation incorporated unique molecular identifiers. TCRdb called the PCR reads again in MiXCR, with one record for every CDR3 protein. Among some 490,000 distinct CDR3 sequences listed, around 12% were seen once. Sequenced material: PBMCs from the stem cell graft donor, taken from the stem cell graft. These receptors all come from a human donor who donated a stem cell graft to a child with combined immunodeficiency.

V usage is TRBV11-3 and J usage is TRBJ1-1; D may be TRBD1 (5 bases). The CDR3 spans 15 residues. CDR1 is SGHNT, CDR2 YENEEA, per germline. Trimming shortened V by 0 bases and J by 2 bases, and 10 bases separated the two germline ends. This CDR3 is CASSLDSGYNTEAFF. CDR3 in DNA: TGTGCCAGCAGCTTAGATTCAGGGTACAACACTGAAGCTTTCTTT.

The chain links TRBV12-3 or TRBV12-4 to TRBJ2-1, with D possibly matching TRBD2 (6 bases). CDR3 length equals 15 residues. The ends were cut back, 3 bases at V and 0 bases at J, with 9 bases in the middle. As DNA, the CDR3 is TGTGCCAGCAGTTTTCGGGAGAGCTCCTACAATGAGCAGTTCTTC. Amino acids: CASSFRESSYNEQFF.

The chain links TRBV7-2 to TRBJ2-5; D remains unclear. Germline loops: CDR1 SGHTA, CDR2 FQGNSA. The CDR3 extends over 13 amino acids. V shed 5 bases and J shed 5 bases, with 12 bases lying between them. CDR3 in DNA: TGTGCCAGCAGCGGGGTGGCCCCTGAGACCCAGTACTTC. It yields the protein CASSGVAPETQYF.

This clonotype has just a few counts. This chain links TRBV11-3 with TRBJ2-7; maybe TRBD2 (7 bases). The CDR3 contains 17 residues. Trimming took 5 bases from V and 2 from J, leaving 22 bases between them. In germline, CDR1 is SGHNT, CDR2 YENEEA. The DNA for the CDR3 is TGTGCCAGCAGCCTTAGGGGGGGGGCGGGAAGAACCTACGAGCAGTACTTC. It codes for CASSLRGGAGRTYEQYF.

CDR3 sequence: CASSPLPRTGGRTNGYTF. The CDR3 DNA follows: TGTGCCAGCTCACCTCTCCCCCGGACAGGGGGAAGAACCAACGGCTACACCTTC. J is TRBJ1-2 and V is TRBV18; the match to TRBD1 covers 10 bases. Germline-derived CDR1 and CDR2 are KGHSH and LQKENI. The CDR3 has 18 residues. J gave up 8 bases and V 3 bases, and 18 bases lay outside the gene matches.

This clonotype was observed a handful of times. This rearrangement joins TRBV6-2 or TRBV6-3 to TRBJ2-2, with D unclear. The CDR3 is 16 residues long. V lost 4 bases to trimming and J lost 4 bases, with 16 bases between them. Germline loops: CDR1 MNHEY, CDR2 SVGEGT. The CDR3 is CASSFEIQTFTGELFF. The DNA for the CDR3 is TGTGCCAGCAGTTTTGAAATCCAAACTTTCACCGGGGAGCTGTTTTTT.

This clonotype has more than one count but fewer than ten. The chain carries TRBV6-5 and TRBJ2-7, with a possible D match to TRBD1 (5 bases). The germline gives CDR1 MNHEY, CDR2 SVGAGI. CDR3 length: 18 residues. V lost 3 bases and J 1 base, leaving 22 bases between the germline ends. CDR3 protein: CASSYQGAGIRGSYEQYF. CDR3 bases: TGTGCCAGCAGTTATCAAGGCGCAGGCATTAGGGGTTCCTACGAGCAGTACTTC.

The CDR3 sequence is CASSSGGWGSYEQYF. The CDR3 DNA sequence: TGTGCCAGCAGCTCAGGAGGGTGGGGGTCCTACGAGCAGTACTTC. This chain joins TRBV12-3 or TRBV12-4 and TRBJ2-7, with D perhaps TRBD2 (6 bases). The CDR3 consists of 15 residues. V shed 6 bases and J shed 1 base, with 16 bases lying between them.

In its sample, this clonotype was seen many times. The V and J genes are TRBV20-1 and TRBJ2-3; perhaps TRBD1 as D (6 bases). CDR3 length: 12 amino acids. CDR1 and CDR2 from the germline V gene are DFQATT and SNEGSKA (reference sequence). V shed 2 bases and J shed 5 bases, with 8 bases lying between them. CDR3: CSARIGGDTQYF. The DNA for the CDR3 is TGCAGTGCTAGAATAGGGGGAGATACGCAGTATTTT.

This clonotype was observed at least ten times. The gene calls are TRBV27 and TRBJ1-1; 8 bases agree with TRBD1. This CDR3 spans 16 amino acids. CDR1 is MNHEY and CDR2 is SMNVEV in the germline V gene (reference sequence). V gave up 7 bases and J gave up 5 bases; unmatched junction bases: 15. CDR3 in DNA: TGTGCCAGCATAGCAGCCATAACAGGGGGTTCAACTGAAGCTTTCTTT. Residues: CASIAAITGGSTEAFF.

This clonotype was seen repeatedly, ten times or more. The J gene is TRBJ2-3, the V gene TRBV4-3, with D perhaps TRBD2 (6 bases). The V and J ends lost 4 bases and 5 bases respectively, with 10 bases between them. This CDR3 is built from 13 residues. Looked up from germline, CDR1 is LGHNA and CDR2 is YSLEER. This CDR3 is CASSPSEGDTQYF. CDR3 nucleotides: TGCGCCAGCAGCCCTTCGGAGGGAGATACGCAGTATTTT.

V is TRBV6-2 or TRBV6-3 and J is TRBJ2-2; TRBD2 might be the D (5 bases). Germline-derived CDR1 and CDR2 are MNHEY and SVGEGT. The CDR3 runs 13 residues. With 5 bases removed from V and 7 bases from J, the gap between germline ends came to 11 bases. This chain's CDR3 is CASSTQAVGELFF. The CDR3 DNA reads as TGTGCCAGCAGTACCCAAGCGGTCGGGGAGCTGTTTTTT.

This clonotype was observed a few times. V and J are TRBV20-1 and TRBJ2-2; 10 bases are a match to TRBD2. This CDR3 contains 15 residues. Per germline, CDR1 DFQATT and CDR2 SNEGSKA (reference sequence). Losses at the gene ends were 3 bases for V and 6 bases for J; bases not matched to a gene: 7. In nucleotides, the CDR3 is TGCAGTGCTAGGCCTAGCGGGAGATGGTCCGGGGAGCTGTTTTTT. It is translated as CSARPSGRWSGELFF.

The table lists this clonotype with many counts. The V and J genes are TRBV29-1 and TRBJ2-7, with 7 bases matching TRBD1. The CDR3 contains 13 residues. Trimming took 3 bases from V and 7 from J; bases not matched to a gene: 9. Germline CDR1 SQVTM, CDR2 ANQGSEA. Here the CDR3 reads CSVEETGNREQYF. The CDR3 DNA reads TGCAGCGTTGAGGAGACAGGGAATCGGGAGCAGTACTTC.

This clonotype has just a few counts. V is TRBV5-1 and J is TRBJ1-1; D is perhaps TRBD1 (6 bases). CDR3 length equals 15 residues. Germline-derived CDR1 and CDR2 are SGHRS and YFSETQ. Trimming removed 4 bases at V and 0 bases at J, with 13 bases between. CDR3 protein: CASSPGDRMNTEAFF. The CDR3 region has the DNA TGCGCCAGCAGCCCGGGCGACAGGATGAACACTGAAGCTTTCTTT.

In its sample, this clonotype was seen a few times. The chain has TRBV5-1 and TRBJ2-1, with 12 bases that match TRBD2. The CDR3 runs to 16 residues. J gave up 1 base and V 3 bases, and 2 bases lay outside the gene matches. Germline CDR1 SGHRS, CDR2 YFSETQ. The CDR3 spells CASSYGTSGSYNEQFF. In nucleotides, the CDR3 is TGCGCCAGCAGCTACGGGACTAGCGGGTCCTACAATGAGCAGTTCTTC. Looking up the rest from reference TRBV5-1 and TRBJ2-1 gives the full variable domain: KAGVTQTPRYLIKTRGQQVTLSCSPISGHRSVSWYQQTPGQGLQFLFEYFSETQRNKGNFPGRFSGRQFSNSRSEMNVSTLELGDSALYLCASSYGTSGSYNEQFFGPGTRLTVL.

This clonotype has ten or more counts. The chain has TRBV29-1 and TRBJ2-7, with 12 bases matching TRBD1. The V and J ends lost 7 bases and 7 bases, in that order; junction bases with no gene match: 8. This CDR3 region has 13 residues. The germline gives CDR1 SQVTM, CDR2 ANQGSEA. The CDR3 here is CSGKGQGAGEQYF. The CDR3 DNA reads TGCAGCGGGAAGGGACAGGGGGCTGGGGAGCAGTACTTC.

V is TRBV29-1 and J is TRBJ1-4; TRBD1 is a possible D gene (5 bases). The germline CDR1 and CDR2 sequences are SQVTM and ANQGSEA. The CDR3 has 13 amino acids. Trimming removed 4 bases at V and 6 bases at J, with 12 bases between. The CDR3 DNA reads as TGCAGCGTTGGAGGGGATGTAGATGAAAAACTGTTTTTT. It codes for CSVGGDVDEKLFF.

This clonotype was picked up a small number of times. The chain uses TRBV12-3 or TRBV12-4 and TRBJ2-7; 7 bases map to TRBD1. There are 14 residues in the CDR3. The V segment lost 3 bases and the J segment 3 bases; nucleotides outside the gene matches: 5. CDR3 DNA sequence: TGTGCCAGCAGTTTCTCGGGACAGATCTACGAGCAGTACTTC. It codes for CASSFSGQIYEQYF.

This clonotype appeared a few times. The genes are TRBV7-2 and TRBJ2-2; D uncertain. Germline V gene sequence: CDR1 SGHTA, CDR2 FQGNSA. Between the trimmed V and J ends, which lost 1 base and 3 bases, there was a span of 6 bases. This CDR3 region has 14 residues. The CDR3 nucleotides read TGTGCCAGCAGCTTAGTCCCGGACACCGGGGAGCTGTTTTTT. This gives the protein CASSLVPDTGELFF.

The V gene is TRBV7-9, the J gene TRBJ2-7, with TRBD1 identical over 7 bases. V shed 5 bases and J 2 bases; nucleotides not matched to a gene: 9. Germline CDR1 reads SEHNR; CDR2 reads FQNEAQ (reference sequence). CDR3 length: 15 residues. In DNA form, the CDR3 reads TGTGCCAGCAGCCCTGCCTCGGACAGGCCCTACGAGCAGTACTTC. Amino acid sequence: CASSPASDRPYEQYF. Using reference TRBV7-9 and TRBJ2-7 for the parts outside the CDR3, the full variable domain is DTGVSQNPRHKITKRGQNVTFRCDPISEHNRLYWYRQTLGQGPEFLTYFQNEAQLEKSRLLSDRFSAERPKGSFSTLEIQRTEQGDSAMYLCASSPASDRPYEQYFGPGTRLTVT.

There are a few counts of this clonotype. This chain connects TRBV20-1 to TRBJ1-1, with D perhaps matching TRBD1 (6 bases). The CDR3 runs 12 residues. Germline V gene lookup returns CDR1 DFQATT and CDR2 SNEGSKA (reference sequence). V lost 6 bases and J 5 bases, leaving 13 bases between the germline ends. Here the CDR3 reads CSAKEGGTEAFF. CDR3 DNA: TGCAGTGCGAAAGAGGGGGGTACTGAAGCTTTCTTT.

This clonotype was detected only a few times. The CDR3 region is CASSRDTGYTF. DNA of the CDR3: TGTGCCAGCAGTCGGGACACCGGCTACACCTTC. The chain links TRBV6-2 or TRBV6-3 to TRBJ1-2; D is perhaps TRBD1 (6 bases). Looked up from germline, CDR1 is MNHEY and CDR2 is SVGEGT. The CDR3 runs 11 residues. Deletions cut 5 bases from V and 8 bases from J, with 9 bases between.

This clonotype has only a few counts. The chain links TRBV4-1 to TRBJ2-7; D call uncertain. This CDR3 contains 14 residues. The germline V gene has CDR1 MGHRA and CDR2 YSYEKL. V lost 1 base and J 6 bases, leaving 13 bases between the germline ends. The CDR3 DNA sequence: TGCGCCAGCAGCCAAGGCCCCGGCCTTCTCGAGCAGTACTTC. Translating it yields CASSQGPGLLEQYF.

This clonotype was counted a few times. This sequence joins TRBV25-1 and TRBJ2-7; D is perhaps TRBD1 (6 bases). The length of the CDR3 is 13 residues. The ends were cut back, 10 bases at V and 3 bases at J, with 16 bases in the middle. Per the germline V gene, CDR1 is MGHDK and CDR2 is SYGVNS. The CDR3 DNA sequence: TGTGCCACCAACCCGACAGGTTACTACGAGCAGTACTTC. As protein: CATNPTGYYEQYF.

This clonotype has a handful of counts. V is TRBV4-1 and J is TRBJ1-1, with D maybe TRBD1 (5 bases). V gave up 0 bases and J gave up 8 bases, with 13 bases separating them. Germline CDR1 reads MGHRA; CDR2 reads YSYEKL. The CDR3 consists of 14 residues. The CDR3 loop is CASSQDMGRLEAFF. In nucleotides, the CDR3 is TGCGCCAGCAGCCAAGATATGGGACGCTTAGAAGCTTTCTTT.

This clonotype was observed a handful of times. The rearrangement uses TRBV30 and TRBJ1-3, with unresolved D. Germline CDR1 reads GTSNPN; CDR2 reads SVGIG (reference sequence). V lost 4 bases and J lost 2, with 9 bases in between. The CDR3 length is 13 residues. The CDR3 DNA reads TGTGCCTGGACGTCCACGGCTGGAAACACCATATATTTT. It is translated as CAWTSTAGNTIYF.

The chain combines TRBV7-2 with TRBJ2-3; 7 bases align to TRBD1. Per germline, CDR1 SGHTA and CDR2 FQGNSA. The CDR3 is 15 residues long. J lost 3 bases, V lost 5 bases, and 8 bases had no gene match. CDR3 region: CASSEDRKGTDTQYF. CDR3 DNA: TGTGCCAGCAGCGAGGACAGGAAGGGGACAGATACGCAGTATTTT. The full variable domain, completed using reference TRBV7-2 and TRBJ2-3, is GAGVSQSPSNKVTEKGKDVELRCDPISGHTALYWYRQSLGQGLEFLIYFQGNSAPDKSGLPSDRFSAERTGGSVSTLTIQRTQQEDSAVYLCASSEDRKGTDTQYFGPGTRLTVL.

This clonotype was counted a few times. The V gene is TRBV11-2, the J gene TRBJ2-2; D gene ambiguous. This CDR3 is 13 amino acids long. Trimming cost V 5 bases and J 6 bases, with 10 bases left between them. Germline V lookup: CDR1 SGHAT, CDR2 FQNNGV. The CDR3 region is CASSKGRSGELFF. The CDR3 bases are TGTGCCAGCAGCAAAGGCCGGTCCGGGGAGCTGTTTTTT.

This clonotype was found many times. The chain links TRBV20-1 to TRBJ2-5; 16 bases fit TRBD2. With V trimmed by 7 bases and J by 4 bases, 6 bases remained unmatched. Germline CDR1 reads DFQATT; CDR2 reads SNEGSKA (reference sequence). The CDR3 has 15 amino acids. In DNA, the CDR3 is TGCAGTGGAAAGGGACTAGCGGGGGGGCCAGAGACCCAGTACTTC. It translates to CSGKGLAGGPETQYF.